This TCR beta chain was sequenced in a study of regulatory T cells in long-lasting Graves disease. Notes on the study in general: TRBV28, TRBJ1-2 and TRBJ2-5 were segments that persistent disease favored.

Concerning this clonotype: Its antigen is still unknown.

The ends were cut back, 1 base at V and 0 bases at J, with 3 bases in the middle. The CDR3 consists of 13 residues. Germline V lookup: CDR1 GTSNPN, CDR2 SVGIG (reference sequence). As to time point: newly diagnosed GD, antithyroid drugs for less than 3 months. Following extraction of RNA from PBMCs, that RNA was used to make the TCR library. The TCR beta library used iRepertoire HTBI primers with Arm-PCR amplification of CDR3. TCRdb independently ran MiXCR on the multiplex PCR reads; one entry per CDR3 protein. The sample lists roughly 430,000 distinct CDR3 sequences; about 16% were seen once. The same sample was also studied in work on T cells in Graves' hyperthyroidism and ophthalmopathy.

Sequencing used peripheral blood mononuclear cells (PBMCs), obtained at new diagnosis, from a patient treated with antithyroid drugs. The source is a woman in her thirties with Graves disease. The chain uses TRBV30 and TRBJ2-2; D call uncertain. The CDR3: CAWSGPNTGELFF. The CDR3 DNA reads as TGTGCCTGGAGTGGCCCGAACACCGGGGAGCTGTTTTTT.